This T cell receptor (beta chain) was recovered during a study of T cells in Graves' hyperthyroidism and ophthalmopathy. Amplified regions were TCR beta CDR3 sequences from RNA transcripts. The primer set for the first-round RT-PCR of the TCR CDR3 was HTBI. TCRdb ran MiXCR on the multiplex PCR reads and lists one entry per CDR3 protein. This sample has nearly 750,000 distinct CDR3 sequences, with 35% found just once. V lost 8 bases, J lost 2 bases, and 16 bases lay in between. This CDR3 is 14 amino acids long. CDR1 is SEHNR, CDR2 FQNEAQ, per germline (reference sequence). This clonotype was counted ten times or more.

The source of this sequence is a woman in her 40s with Graves' hyperthyroidism. The V and J genes are TRBV7-9 and TRBJ2-7, with D tentatively TRBD2 (6 bases). Sequencing was carried out using blood. The DNA for the CDR3 is TGTGCCAGCGGTCCGGGACTTCGGACCTACGAGCAGTACTTC. As protein: CASGPGLRTYEQYF. Variable domain in full (rest from reference TRBV7-9 and TRBJ2-7): DTGVSQNPRHKITKRGQNVTFRCDPISEHNRLYWYRQTLGQGPEFLTYFQNEAQLEKSRLLSDRFSAERPKGSFSTLEIQRTEQGDSAMYLCASGPGLRTYEQYFGPGTRLTVT.